One sample yielded the 27 T cell receptor beta chains listed below, sequenced in a study of shared clonotypes between healthy human individuals. The protocol was immunoSEQ multiplex PCR, while the TCRdb copy is restricted to in-frame clones and leaves out a portion. The sample lists about 510,000 clones; 90% to 96% were seen once. The specimen sequenced was naive CD4+ T cells sorted from blood. Subset defined: CD45RA+ positively selected. The receptors here all came from a woman aged 25 to 45 in good health.

CDR3 amino acids: CASMTGTGAGNTIYF. In nucleotides, the CDR3 is TGTGCCAGCATGACCGGGACAGGGGCGGGAAACACCATATATTTT. This chain links TRBV28 with TRBJ1-3, with 10 bases lining up with TRBD1. The CDR3 consists of 15 residues. After removal of 7 bases from V and 4 bases from J, the junction contained 7 bases not matched to a gene. CDR1 is MDHEN and CDR2 is SYDVKM in the germline V gene.

This chain uses TRBV6-6 with TRBJ2-5; 7 bases map to TRBD2. The DNA end lines up better with TRBJ2-7; the J call may be wrong. The CDR3 contains 13 residues. Germline V gene data show CDR1 as MNHNY and CDR2 as SVGAGI (reference sequence). CDR3 amino acids: CASTGLVPYEQYF. The CDR3 DNA reads as TGTGCCAGCACCGGACTAGTTCCCTACGAGCAGTACTTC.

The chain combines TRBV2 with TRBJ2-5; 14 bases are a match to TRBD2. V was pared by 5 bases and J by 5 bases, with 7 bases of the junction left unmatched. CDR1 SNHLY and CDR2 FYNNEI come from the germline V gene. The CDR3 consists of 16 residues. The CDR3 loop is CASSRLAGGPQETQYF. CDR3 bases: TGTGCCAGCAGTCGACTAGCGGGAGGGCCCCAGGAGACCCAGTACTTC.

The chain joins TRBV29-1 to TRBJ2-1; D uncertain. The germline V gene has CDR1 SQVTM and CDR2 ANQGSEA. The CDR3 sequence is 12 residues long. Deletions cut 4 bases from V and 11 bases from J, with 15 bases between. The CDR3 region has the DNA TGCAGCGTTGTCAGCGTTGGATTTCAGCAGTTCTTC. Protein: CSVVSVGFQQFF.

V usage is TRBV5-1 and J usage is TRBJ2-7, with unresolved D. Germline values: CDR1 SGHRS, CDR2 YFSETQ. Trimming removed 3 bases at V and 7 bases at J, with 5 bases between. The CDR3 is 10 residues long. The CDR3 reads CASSSGEQYF. CDR3 in DNA: TGCGCCAGCAGCTCGGGTGAGCAGTACTTC.

The rearrangement joins TRBV19 to TRBJ2-2; TRBD1 aligns across 7 bases. Germline V lookup: CDR1 LNHDA, CDR2 SQIVND (reference sequence). Losses at the gene ends were 6 bases for V and 1 base for J; bases not matched to a gene: 5. CDR3 length: 15 residues. The CDR3 DNA reads TGTGCCAGTAGCACCGGGACAGAGAACACCGGGGAGCTGTTTTTT. Protein sequence: CASSTGTENTGELFF.

The rearrangement links TRBV28 to TRBJ2-2; a possible D gene is TRBD1 (5 bases). The CDR3 consists of 12 residues. CDR1 and CDR2 from the germline V gene are MDHEN and SYDVKM. Trimming removed 7 bases from V and 7 bases from J, with 10 bases in between. CDR3 DNA sequence: TGTGCCAGCATCAGGGTCGGCGGGGAGCTGTTTTTT. Amino acid sequence: CASIRVGGELFF.

The chain has TRBV11-2 and TRBJ2-1, with 9 bases identical to TRBD1. Germline V gives CDR1 SGHAT, CDR2 FQNNGV. The CDR3 has 17 residues. Trimming took 6 bases from V and 0 from J; bases not matched to a gene: 9. CDR3 residues: CASRSFRDRVSYNEQFF. The CDR3 DNA sequence: TGTGCCAGCAGGTCCTTCCGGGACAGGGTCTCCTACAATGAGCAGTTCTTC.

V and J are TRBV15 and TRBJ2-5, with TRBD2 matching over 8 bases. The germline V gene encodes CDR1 LNHNV and CDR2 YYDKDF (reference sequence). V dropped 4 bases and J dropped 5; count of bases not matched to a gene: 12. The CDR3 consists of 16 residues. The chain's CDR3 is CATSISGGGRRETQYF. In nucleotides, the CDR3 is TGTGCCACCAGCATAAGCGGGGGAGGGAGAAGGGAGACCCAGTACTTC. Variable domain in full (rest from reference TRBV15 and TRBJ2-5): DAMVIQNPRYQVTQFGKPVTLSCSQTLNHNVMYWYQQKSSQAPKLLFHYYDKDFNNEADTPDNFQSRRPNTSFCFLDIRSPGLGDTAMYLCATSISGGGRRETQYFGPGTRLLVL.

This clone was seen a single time. This sequence joins TRBV23-1 and TRBJ2-4; TRBD2 is a possible D gene (5 bases). TRBV23-1 is filed as an ORF, its function uncertain. CDR3 length: 18 residues. The V gene lost 0 bases and the J gene lost 3 bases, with 18 bases spanning the gap. The CDR3 loop reads CASSQSRVGGSFKNIQYF. The CDR3 region has the DNA TGCGCCAGCAGTCAATCGCGAGTGGGCGGGTCTTTCAAAAACATTCAGTACTTC.

The V gene is TRBV30, the J gene TRBJ1-5; D unclear. CDR1 is GTSNPN, CDR2 SVGIG, per germline (reference sequence). Trimming took 3 bases from V and 5 from J, leaving 11 bases between them. The length of the CDR3 is 13 residues. This chain's CDR3 is CAWRMARDQPQHF. Here the CDR3 DNA reads TGTGCCTGGAGAATGGCGAGGGATCAGCCCCAGCATTTT.

CDR3 bases: TGCGCCAGCAGCCGGAACGACTTGCAATATGAGCAGTTCTTC. It specifies CASSRNDLQYEQFF. V usage is TRBV4-1 and J usage is TRBJ2-1; D remains unclear. The germline V gene has CDR1 MGHRA and CDR2 YSYEKL. Trimming removed 4 bases from V and 8 bases from J, with 15 bases in between. CDR3 length: 14 residues.

This clone was counted once. The chain links TRBV27 to TRBJ2-5; D not resolved. This CDR3 spans 13 amino acids. Per germline, CDR1 MNHEY and CDR2 SMNVEV (reference sequence). V lost 2 bases and J 5 bases, leaving 9 bases between the germline ends. For the CDR3, the DNA is TGTGCCAGCAGTTTAAGGACGGGTGAGACCCAGTACTTC. It yields the protein CASSLRTGETQYF.

The chain recombines TRBV14 with TRBJ1-2, with D maybe TRBD1 (6 bases). Per germline, CDR1 SGHDN and CDR2 FVKESK. This CDR3 comprises 13 residues. Trimming cost V 5 bases and J 3 bases, with 10 bases left between them. The CDR3 region is CASSAQGYYGYTF. The DNA for the CDR3 is TGTGCCAGCAGCGCACAGGGATACTATGGCTACACCTTC.

The V gene is TRBV29-1, the J gene TRBJ2-3, with 13 bases identical to TRBD2. V gave up 7 bases and J gave up 2 bases; unmatched junction bases: 6. From germline, CDR1 is SQVTM and CDR2 ANQGSEA. CDR3 size: 15 residues. The CDR3 reads CSAIGTSGNTDTQYF. In DNA, the CDR3 is TGCAGCGCTATAGGGACTAGCGGGAACACAGATACGCAGTATTTT.

A note on this clone: Within the sample, other DNA sequences also encode this same CDR3. The rearrangement links TRBV28 to TRBJ2-7; D may be TRBD1 or TRBD2 (5 bases each). The germline V gene encodes CDR1 MDHEN and CDR2 SYDVKM. CDR3 length: 14 residues. The ends were cut back, 3 bases at V and 2 bases at J, with 11 bases in the middle. The CDR3 DNA follows: TGTGCCAGCAGTTTTTTGTTGGGGGCCTACGAGCAGTACTTC. Protein sequence: CASSFLLGAYEQYF.

The chain carries TRBV4-2 and TRBJ1-1, with D maybe TRBD1 (5 bases). CDR1 is LGHNA and CDR2 is YNFKEQ in the germline V gene. This CDR3 is 13 amino acids long. The germline V and J ends were trimmed by 0 bases and 11 bases, with 13 bases remaining between them. CDR3 in amino acids: CASSQDSGTGAFF. The CDR3 DNA reads TGTGCCAGCAGCCAAGATTCCGGGACGGGGGCTTTCTTT.

The gene calls are TRBV7-9 and TRBJ2-1, with 8 positions matching TRBD1. The CDR3 has 16 amino acids. CDR1 SEHNR and CDR2 FQNEAQ come from the germline V gene (reference sequence). Trimming cost V 4 bases and J 3 bases; bases outside gene matches: 8. CDR3 region: CASSYTRDRLYNEQFF. The CDR3 DNA reads TGTGCCAGCAGCTATACACGGGACAGGCTCTACAATGAGCAGTTCTTC.

J is TRBJ2-1 and V is TRBV5-1; 8 nucleotides agree with TRBD2. CDR1 SGHRS and CDR2 YFSETQ come from the germline V gene. The CDR3 length is 15 residues. J lost 8 bases, V lost 2 bases, and 9 bases had no gene match. This CDR3 is CASSLLAGSGDEQFF. The CDR3 DNA is TGCGCCAGCAGCTTATTAGCGGGATCTGGCGATGAGCAGTTCTTC.

The chain recombines TRBV7-9 with TRBJ2-2, with 10 nucleotides matching TRBD2. Germline CDR1 and CDR2: SEHNR and FQNEAQ (reference sequence). The CDR3 contains 17 residues. After removal of 1 base from V and 5 bases from J, the junction contained 7 bases not matched to a gene. The chain's CDR3 is CASSLGASSGSTGELFF. CDR3 DNA sequence: TGTGCCAGCAGCTTAGGGGCCTCTAGCGGGAGTACCGGGGAGCTGTTTTTT.

The V call is TRBV5-4, the J call TRBJ2-1; 11 positions match TRBD2. The V and J ends lost 3 bases and 7 bases, in that order; junction bases with no gene match: 9. Germline V gene lookup returns CDR1 SGHNT and CDR2 YYREEE (reference sequence). CDR3 size: 16 residues. The DNA for the CDR3 is TGTGCCAGCAGCTCCTATAGCGGGAGGGGTGTTAATGAGCAGTTCTTC. This translates into CASSSYSGRGVNEQFF.

This clone came up once. The chain combines TRBV19 with TRBJ1-5; no reliable D call. Germline V lookup: CDR1 LNHDA, CDR2 SQIVND (reference sequence). Trimming removed 9 bases at V and 3 bases at J, with 12 bases between. This CDR3 contains 13 residues. CDR3 sequence: CASKGVYNQPQHF. The CDR3 DNA reads as TGTGCCAGCAAAGGAGTGTACAATCAGCCCCAGCATTTT.

The rearrangement links TRBV6-1 to TRBJ2-5; no reliable D call. The CDR3 totals 12 residues. Germline assignment: CDR1 MNHNS and CDR2 SASEGT. Trimming stripped 3 bases from V and 4 bases from J, with 6 bases between. The CDR3, as DNA: TGTGCCAGCAGTGAGGGTCGAGAGACCCAGTACTTC. It encodes CASSEGRETQYF.

The rearrangement links TRBV5-1 to TRBJ2-3, with 7 bases fitting TRBD2. This CDR3 has 17 amino acids. Germline lookup yields CDR1 SGHRS and CDR2 YFSETQ. Trimming took 1 base from V and 0 from J; bases not matched to a gene: 8. The CDR3: CASSLRGLSASTDTQYF. The CDR3 DNA reads TGCGCCAGCAGCTTGAGGGGACTAAGCGCTAGCACAGATACGCAGTATTTT.

J is TRBJ2-2 and V is TRBV7-9; 9 bases line up with TRBD2. Germline trimming cut 0 bases from V and 6 bases from J; bases unmatched to any gene: 5. The germline CDR1 and CDR2 sequences are SEHNR and FQNEAQ (reference sequence). This CDR3 is built from 16 residues. The CDR3 region has the DNA TGTGCCAGCAGCTTAGCTAGCGGGAGTCTCCCCGGGGAGCTGTTTTTT. Translation: CASSLASGSLPGELFF.

This chain joins TRBV20-1 and TRBJ1-6; D gene uncertain. Trimming cost V 5 bases and J 14 bases, with 13 bases left between them. Germline V lookup: CDR1 DFQATT, CDR2 SNEGSKA (reference sequence). The CDR3 extends over 11 amino acids. The CDR3 region is CSALVRGALHF. CDR3 DNA: TGCAGTGCTCTAGTGCGGGGAGCCCTCCACTTT.

This clone was seen once. The rearrangement joins TRBV28 to TRBJ2-1, with D maybe TRBD2 (6 bases). Trimming shortened V by 6 bases and J by 0 bases, and 15 bases separated the two germline ends. CDR3 length: 16 residues. Germline-derived CDR1 and CDR2 are MDHEN and SYDVKM. CDR3 sequence (DNA): TGTGCCAGCAGGCCCCGGGGGAGCCGCTCCTACAATGAGCAGTTCTTC. It codes for CASRPRGSRSYNEQFF.